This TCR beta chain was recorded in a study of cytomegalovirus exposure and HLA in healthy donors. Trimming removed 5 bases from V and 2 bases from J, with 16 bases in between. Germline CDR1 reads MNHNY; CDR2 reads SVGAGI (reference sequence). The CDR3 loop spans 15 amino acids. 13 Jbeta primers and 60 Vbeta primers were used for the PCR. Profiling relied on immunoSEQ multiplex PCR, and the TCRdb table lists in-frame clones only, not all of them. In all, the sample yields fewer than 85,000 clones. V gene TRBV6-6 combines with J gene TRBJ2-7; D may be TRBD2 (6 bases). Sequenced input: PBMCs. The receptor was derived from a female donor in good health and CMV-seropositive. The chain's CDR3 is CASSMPGLPTYEQYF. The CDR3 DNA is TGTGCCAGCAGTATGCCGGGACTCCCGACCTACGAGCAGTACTTC.